The 10 T cell receptor beta chains given below trace back to one sample, sequenced in a study of blood T cells in healthy people across ages. Next came a second PCR, run for about 7 to 12 cycles, which used a sample-barcoded 5' primer along with a J-beta primer mix. One entry per CDR3 protein results from TCRdb running MiXCR on the 5' RACE reads. This repertoire shows some 750,000 distinct CDR3 sequences, about 20% found once; its top ten account for about 22%. The material sequenced was blood. These receptors all stem from a man between 65 and 85 years old in good health.

The table lists this clonotype with many counts. In DNA, the CDR3 is TGTGCCAGCAGCTGGAAAAAGAACACTGAAGCTTTCTTT. Protein product: CASSWKKNTEAFF. The rearrangement links TRBV7-2 to TRBJ1-1; D not resolved. CDR1 is SGHTA and CDR2 is FQGNSA in the germline V gene. The CDR3 extends over 13 amino acids. V was shortened by 4 bases and J by 1 base, with 7 bases between the two germline ends.

This clonotype has only a few counts. The chain has TRBV6-2 or TRBV6-3 and TRBJ2-1, with 9 bases matching TRBD2. V gave up 7 bases and J gave up 8 bases; unmatched junction bases: 12. CDR3 length: 15 amino acids. Germline V gives CDR1 MNHEY, CDR2 SVGEGT. The DNA of the CDR3 is TGTGCCAGCACCTTAGCGGGAGAGGGGTCTGATGAGCAGTTCTTC. The encoded protein is CASTLAGEGSDEQFF.

As regards this clonotype: The conserved closing phenylalanine or tryptophan is absent in this CDR3, likely reflecting a read error. V is TRBV2 and J is TRBJ2-5; D unresolved. The CDR3 runs 12 residues. The V end lost 4 bases, the J end lost 11 bases, and 14 bases lay between the germline ends. Germline V gene data show CDR1 as SNHLY and CDR2 as FYNNEI. CDR3 sequence (DNA): TGTGCCAGCAGTGTGGGGAAGCAGGAGCAGTACGTC. It codes for CASSVGKQEQYV.

V gene TRBV20-1 combines with J gene TRBJ1-1, with no clear D. Germline CDR1 DFQATT, CDR2 SNEGSKA (reference sequence). V was cut by 0 bases and J by 4 bases, with 15 bases left in between. The CDR3 sequence is 15 residues long. DNA for the CDR3: TGCAGTGCTAGAGATCCGGGGAAGGTCAGCACTGAAGCTTTCTTT. Translating gives CSARDPGKVSTEAFF.

V usage is TRBV19 and J usage is TRBJ2-5, with TRBD2 identical over 11 bases. V lost 3 bases to trimming and J lost 5 bases; unmatched junction nucleotides: 11. Germline values: CDR1 LNHDA, CDR2 SQIVND (reference sequence). The CDR3 is made up of 17 amino acids. CDR3 in DNA: TGTGCCAGTAGTATCTTAGGGCCACTAGCGGGAGCTGAGACCCAGTACTTC. It encodes CASSILGPLAGAETQYF.

The V and J genes are TRBV30 and TRBJ2-7; TRBD2 agrees at 9 bases. The DNA end favors TRBJ2-1, so the J call may be wrong. The germline V gene has CDR1 GTSNPN and CDR2 SVGIG (reference sequence). This CDR3 contains 17 residues. CDR3 amino acids: CAWSGLAGFSSYNEQFF. In nucleotides, the CDR3 is TGTGCCTGGAGCGGCCTAGCGGGGTTTAGCTCCTACAATGAGCAGTTCTTC.

The chain carries TRBV7-8 and TRBJ2-7, with TRBD2 matching 8 bases. V was pared by 1 base and J by 0 bases, with 5 bases of the junction left unmatched. Germline CDR1 and CDR2: SGHVS and FQNEAQ. The CDR3 is 16 amino acids. The CDR3 loop is CASSLVVAGSSYEQYF. CDR3 coding DNA: TGTGCCAGCAGCTTAGTGGTAGCGGGAAGCTCCTACGAGCAGTACTTC.

This clonotype turned up a few times. The chain uses TRBV6-5 and TRBJ1-1; D may be TRBD1 (5 bases). The germline V gene has CDR1 MNHEY and CDR2 SVGAGI. The CDR3 runs 15 residues. V shed 2 bases and J shed 0 bases, with 10 bases lying between them. The CDR3 loop reads CASSYEGHLNTEAFF. In DNA, the CDR3 is TGTGCCAGCAGTTACGAAGGACACCTGAACACTGAAGCTTTCTTT.

This rearrangement joins TRBV28 to TRBJ2-7; 7 nucleotides agree with TRBD1. Unmatched junction bases numbered 5, after V lost 3 bases and J lost 0 bases. The V gene's germline CDR1 is MDHEN and CDR2 SYDVKM. CDR3 length: 15 amino acids. The DNA for the CDR3 is TGTGCCAGCAGTTTTGTGGCAGGGGGCTCCTACGAGCAGTACTTC. It translates to CASSFVAGGSYEQYF.

This rearrangement joins TRBV7-2 to TRBJ2-2, with D perhaps matching TRBD1 (6 bases). There are 16 residues in the CDR3. Germline CDR1 and CDR2: SGHTA and FQGNSA. Deletions cut 3 bases from V and 0 bases from J, with 11 bases between. CDR3 sequence: CASSFHGTTNTGELFF. The CDR3 DNA reads as TGTGCCAGCAGCTTTCATGGGACAACGAACACCGGGGAGCTGTTTTTT. Together with reference TRBV7-2 and TRBJ2-2, the CDR3 gives the full variable domain: GAGVSQSPSNKVTEKGKDVELRCDPISGHTALYWYRQSLGQGLEFLIYFQGNSAPDKSGLPSDRFSAERTGGSVSTLTIQRTQQEDSAVYLCASSFHGTTNTGELFFGEGSRLTVL.